One sample yielded the 6 T cell receptor beta chains listed below, sequenced in a study of shared clonotypes between healthy human individuals. Produced via immunoSEQ multiplex PCR; TCRdb's table is partial and in-frame only. The data show 2 million to 2.5 million clones, with under 95% seen just once and 0.36% held by the top ten. Sample: naive CD4+ T cells from PBMCs. Described subset: CD45RA+ positively selected. These TCRs come from a man between 18 and 29 years old in good health. Some clones in this sample may be carry-over from other donors' samples.

Note on this clone: The same CDR3 can be traced to other DNA sequences in this sample. The chain carries TRBV4-1 and TRBJ1-5; 10 bases agree with TRBD1. Per the germline V gene, CDR1 is MGHRA and CDR2 is YSYEKL. The V gene end was trimmed by 2 bases and the J gene end by 4 bases; junction bases not matched to a gene: 2. There are 15 residues in the CDR3. DNA of the CDR3: TGCGCCAGCAGCCAACCGGGACAGGGGAATCAGCCCCAGCATTTT. Its protein is CASSQPGQGNQPQHF.

The chain combines TRBV19 with TRBJ2-1; 7 positions match TRBD2. Losses at the gene ends were 2 bases for V and 6 bases for J; bases not matched to a gene: 7. Germline values: CDR1 LNHDA, CDR2 SQIVND (reference sequence). The CDR3 covers 15 residues. The CDR3 DNA follows: TGTGCCAGTAGTATAATTTCGGGGGAGGGCAATGAGCAGTTCTTC. The encoded protein is CASSIISGEGNEQFF.

This chain joins TRBV19 and TRBJ2-3, with 10 bases identical to TRBD1. This CDR3 spans 17 amino acids. V was pared by 5 bases and J by 1 base, with 9 bases of the junction left unmatched. Germline V gene data show CDR1 as LNHDA and CDR2 as SQIVND (reference sequence). The DNA of the CDR3 is TGTGCCAGTAGTCTTGGGGTAGGGACAGGGGGCACAGATACGCAGTATTTT. Protein: CASSLGVGTGGTDTQYF.

This clone has only a few counts. The chain is built from TRBV4-2 and TRBJ1-5, with no clear D. The V gene's germline CDR1 is LGHNA and CDR2 YNFKEQ. There are 15 residues in the CDR3. Trimming left V 0 bases short and J 2 bases short, with 8 bases between. The CDR3 here is CASSQDPAGNQPQHF. The CDR3, as DNA: TGTGCCAGCAGCCAAGATCCCGCAGGCAATCAGCCCCAGCATTTT.

This chain joins TRBV9 and TRBJ2-7; D is ambiguous. The CDR3 spans 14 residues. Germline V gene lookup returns CDR1 SGDLS and CDR2 YYNGEE. Between the trimmed V and J ends, which lost 0 bases and 4 bases, there was a span of 11 bases. CDR3 protein: CASSVGPLRYEQYF. CDR3 DNA sequence: TGTGCCAGCAGCGTAGGCCCCCTGCGGTACGAGCAGTACTTC.

V usage is TRBV6-6 and J usage is TRBJ1-2; D call uncertain. CDR1 and CDR2 from the germline V gene are MNHNY and SVGAGI (reference sequence). This CDR3 comprises 15 residues. The ends were cut back, 6 bases at V and 3 bases at J, with 17 bases in the middle. In DNA, the CDR3 is TGTGCCAGCAGACTCGATGGACTAGGCGACTATGGCTACACCTTC. It encodes CASRLDGLGDYGYTF.